The TCR beta chain under discussion was sequenced for a study of cytomegalovirus exposure and HLA in healthy donors. PCR primers comprised 60 Vbeta and 13 Jbeta primers. The data were produced by immunoSEQ multiplex PCR, yet TCRdb's version contains in-frame clones alone and is incomplete. Here the sample spans fewer than 150,000 clones, around 77% being singletons. For this clone: What it recognizes is unknown.

Study results and caveats: Among the sequence variants, a highly shared cluster was likely an artifact of sequencing. With DRB1 most and HLA-C fewest, TCR association rates differed between HLA loci in a later analysis. The study designated roughly 150 TCR beta chains cytomegalovirus-associated.

The source material was PBMCs. The source is a woman aged 45-65 years in good health and CMV-seronegative.

The CDR3 loop reads CATSRANQPQHF. The CDR3 DNA sequence: TGTGCCACCAGCAGAGCGAATCAGCCCCAGCATTTT. The rearrangement joins TRBV15 to TRBJ1-5; no definite D call. V was pared by 1 base and J by 4 bases, with 2 bases between. Germline V lookup: CDR1 LNHNV, CDR2 YYDKDF (reference sequence). The CDR3 is 12 amino acids.